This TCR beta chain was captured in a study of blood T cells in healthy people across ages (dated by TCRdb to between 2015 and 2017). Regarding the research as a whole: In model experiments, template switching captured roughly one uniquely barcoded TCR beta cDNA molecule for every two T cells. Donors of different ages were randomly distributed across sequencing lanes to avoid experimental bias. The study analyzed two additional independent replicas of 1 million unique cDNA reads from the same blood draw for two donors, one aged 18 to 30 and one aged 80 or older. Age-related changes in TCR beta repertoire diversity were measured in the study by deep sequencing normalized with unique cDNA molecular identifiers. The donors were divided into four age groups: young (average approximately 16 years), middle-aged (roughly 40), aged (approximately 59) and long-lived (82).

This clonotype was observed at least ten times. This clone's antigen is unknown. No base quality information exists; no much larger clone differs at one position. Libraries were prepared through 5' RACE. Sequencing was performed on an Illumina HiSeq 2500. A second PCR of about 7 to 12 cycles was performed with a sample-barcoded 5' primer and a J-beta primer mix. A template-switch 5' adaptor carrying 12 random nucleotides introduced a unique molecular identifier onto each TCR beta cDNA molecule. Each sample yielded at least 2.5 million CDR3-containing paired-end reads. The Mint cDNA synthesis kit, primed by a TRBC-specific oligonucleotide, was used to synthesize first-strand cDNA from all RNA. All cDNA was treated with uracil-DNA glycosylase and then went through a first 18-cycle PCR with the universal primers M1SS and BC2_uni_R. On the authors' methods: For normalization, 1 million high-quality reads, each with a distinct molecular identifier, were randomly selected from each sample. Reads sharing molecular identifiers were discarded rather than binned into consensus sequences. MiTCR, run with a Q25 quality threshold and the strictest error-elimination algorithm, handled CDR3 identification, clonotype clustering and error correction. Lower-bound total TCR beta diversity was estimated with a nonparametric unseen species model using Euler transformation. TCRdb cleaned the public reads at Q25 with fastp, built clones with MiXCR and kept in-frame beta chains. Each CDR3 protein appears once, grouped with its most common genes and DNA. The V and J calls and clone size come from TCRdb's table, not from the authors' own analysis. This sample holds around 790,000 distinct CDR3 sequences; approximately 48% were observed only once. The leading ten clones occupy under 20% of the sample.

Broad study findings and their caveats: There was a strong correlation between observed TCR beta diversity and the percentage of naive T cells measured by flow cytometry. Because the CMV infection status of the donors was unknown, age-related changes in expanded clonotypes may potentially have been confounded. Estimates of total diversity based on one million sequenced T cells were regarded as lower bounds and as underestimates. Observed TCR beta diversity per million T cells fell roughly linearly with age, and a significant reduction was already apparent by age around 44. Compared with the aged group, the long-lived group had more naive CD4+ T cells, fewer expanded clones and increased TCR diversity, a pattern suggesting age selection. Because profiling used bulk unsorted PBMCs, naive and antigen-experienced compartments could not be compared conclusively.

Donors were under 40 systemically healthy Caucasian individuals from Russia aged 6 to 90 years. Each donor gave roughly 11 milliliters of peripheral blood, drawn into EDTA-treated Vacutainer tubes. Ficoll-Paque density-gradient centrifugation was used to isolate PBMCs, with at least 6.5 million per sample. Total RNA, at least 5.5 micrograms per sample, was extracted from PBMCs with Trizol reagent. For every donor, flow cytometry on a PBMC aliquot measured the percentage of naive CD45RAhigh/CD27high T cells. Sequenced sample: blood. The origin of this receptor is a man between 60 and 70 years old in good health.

The sequence in DNA is TGTGCCAGCAGTTTAGTAAGGGGAGAGACCCAGTACTTC. Its coded protein is CASSLVRGETQYF. The rearranged segments are TRBV12-3 or TRBV12-4 and TRBJ2-5; TRBD1 is perhaps the D gene, given 5 matching bases. The CDR3 runs 13 amino acids, cysteine and phenylalanine included. This entry keeps only the CDR3 DNA: 39 bases, framed from base 1. V is shortened by 1 base, J by 4 bases, and the region joining them spans 7 bases.